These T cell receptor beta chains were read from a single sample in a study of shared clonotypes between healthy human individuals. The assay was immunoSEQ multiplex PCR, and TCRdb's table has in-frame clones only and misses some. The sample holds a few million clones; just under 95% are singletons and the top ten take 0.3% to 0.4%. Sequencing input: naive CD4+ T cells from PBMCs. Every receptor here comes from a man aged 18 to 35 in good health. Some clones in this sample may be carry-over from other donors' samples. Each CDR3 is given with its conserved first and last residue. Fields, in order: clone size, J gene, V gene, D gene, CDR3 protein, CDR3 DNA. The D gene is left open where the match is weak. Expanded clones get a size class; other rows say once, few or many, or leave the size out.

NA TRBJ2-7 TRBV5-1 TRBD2 CASSSSGAQGEQYF TGCGCCAGCAGCAGTAGCGGGGCTCAGGGGGAGCAGTACTTC
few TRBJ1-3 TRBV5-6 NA CASSTRREVSGNTIYF TGTGCCAGCAGCACGCGGAGGGAAGTTTCTGGAAACACCATATATTTT
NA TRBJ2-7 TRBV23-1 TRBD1 CASSQRPGQGAYEQYF TGCGCCAGCAGTCAACGACCGGGACAGGGGGCCTACGAGCAGTACTTC
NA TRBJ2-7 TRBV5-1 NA CASSELGDEQYF TGCGCCAGCAGTGAGTTAGGTGACGAGCAGTACTTC
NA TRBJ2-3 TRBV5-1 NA CASTPRSGPADTQYF TGCGCCAGCACCCCCCGTAGTGGTCCGGCGGATACGCAGTATTTT
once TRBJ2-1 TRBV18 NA CASSPRTEMVNEQFF TGTGCCAGCTCACCACGGACGGAGATGGTCAATGAGCAGTTCTTC
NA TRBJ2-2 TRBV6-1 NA CASTDGQFTGELFF TGTGCCAGCACCGACGGACAGTTTACCGGGGAGCTGTTTTTT
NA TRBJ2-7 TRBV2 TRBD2 CASSGFHRREVTRLLDEQYF TGTGCCAGCAGCGGATTTCATCGGCGGGAGGTTACCCGCCTCCTAGACGAGCAGTACTTC
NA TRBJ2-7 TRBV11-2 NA CASSLLAAREQYF TGTGCCAGCAGCTTATTGGCAGCTAGGGAGCAGTACTTC
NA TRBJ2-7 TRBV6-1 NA CASRKHFGTYEQYF TGTGCCAGCAGGAAACACTTTGGGACCTACGAGCAGTACTTC
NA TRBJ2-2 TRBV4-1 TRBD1 CASSQKLTGDTVTGELFF TGCGCCAGCAGCCAAAAACTGACAGGGGATACGGTCACCGGGGAGCTGTTTTTT
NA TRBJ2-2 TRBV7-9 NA CASSLLATNTGELFF TGTGCCAGCAGCTTACTAGCGACCAACACCGGGGAGCTGTTTTTT
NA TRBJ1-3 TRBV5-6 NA CASSLRGQTSGNTIYF TGTGCCAGCAGCTTGCGAGGGCAGACCTCTGGAAACACCATATATTTT
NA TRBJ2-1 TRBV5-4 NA CASSHPGLRLNNEQFF TGTGCCAGCAGCCACCCTGGACTCCGATTAAACAATGAGCAGTTCTTC
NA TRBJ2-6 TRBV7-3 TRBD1 CASSPGQSGANVLTF TGTGCCAGCAGCCCGGGACAGTCTGGGGCCAACGTCCTGACTTTC
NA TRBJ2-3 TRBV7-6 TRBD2 CASSLGGGAGYTDTQYF TGTGCCAGCAGCTTAGGGGGTGGAGCGGGATACACAGATACGCAGTATTTT
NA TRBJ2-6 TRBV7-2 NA CASSLGGTIKSGANVLTF TGTGCCAGCAGCTTAGGGGGGACAATAAAGTCTGGGGCCAACGTCCTGACTTTC
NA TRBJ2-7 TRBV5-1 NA CASSLFRDKSYEQYF TGCGCCAGCAGCTTGTTCCGAGATAAATCCTACGAGCAGTACTTC
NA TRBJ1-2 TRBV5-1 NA CASSLVSNYGYTF TGCGCCAGCAGCTTGGTCAGCAACTATGGCTACACCTTC
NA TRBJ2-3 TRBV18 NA CASSPRTASTDTQYF TGTGCCAGCTCACCTCGGACAGCTAGCACAGATACGCAGTATTTT
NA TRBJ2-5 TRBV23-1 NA CASSQFFRPGEETQYF TGCGCCAGCAGTCAATTTTTTCGGCCGGGGGAGGAGACCCAGTACTTC
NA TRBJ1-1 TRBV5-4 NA CASSVNAAPEAFF TGTGCCAGCAGCGTAAACGCAGCCCCGGAAGCTTTCTTT
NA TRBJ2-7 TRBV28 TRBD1 CASSLDRAGREQYF TGTGCCAGCAGTTTGGACAGGGCGGGACGCGAGCAGTACTTC
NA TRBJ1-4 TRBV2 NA CASRPRGLANEKLFF TGTGCCAGCAGGCCAAGGGGCTTAGCTAATGAAAAACTGTTTTTT
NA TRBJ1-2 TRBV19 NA CASSKWDLTNYGYTF TGTGCCAGTAGTAAGTGGGACCTGACTAACTATGGCTACACCTTC
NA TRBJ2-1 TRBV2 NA CASSEWLDNNEQFF TGTGCCAGCAGTGAATGGCTAGATAACAATGAGCAGTTCTTC
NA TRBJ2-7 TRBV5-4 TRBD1 CASSSGPPGTGPYEQYF TGTGCCAGCAGCTCCGGACCACCCGGGACAGGTCCCTACGAGCAGTACTTC
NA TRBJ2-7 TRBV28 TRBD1 CASSPAPTGSYEQYF TGTGCCAGCAGCCCCGCCCCGACAGGGTCCTACGAGCAGTACTTC